This is a list of T cell receptor beta chains from one sample in a study of regulatory T cells in long-lasting Graves disease. MiXCR, applied by TCRdb to the multiplex PCR reads, yields one record per CDR3 protein. The sample lists some 320,000 distinct CDR3 sequences, 18% occurring once. Sequencing used peripheral blood mononuclear cells (PBMCs), obtained at new diagnosis, from a patient treated with antithyroid drugs. The receptor source for this set is a female donor with Graves disease. CDR3s include the opening cysteine and the closing phenylalanine or tryptophan. D genes are given only for firm matches. Expanded clones get a size class; other rows say once, few or many, or leave the size out.

abundance: many; j_gene: TRBJ2-7; v_gene: TRBV12-3/TRBV12-4; d_gene: .; CDR3aa: CASSLSYSPYEQYF; CDR3nt: TGTGCCAGCAGTTTATCGTACAGTCCCTACGAGCAGTACTTC
abundance: .; j_gene: TRBJ1-2; v_gene: TRBV30; d_gene: .; CDR3aa: CAWSLRAGYTF; CDR3nt: TGTGCCTGGAGTCTTAGGGCGGGCTACACCTTC
abundance: many; j_gene: TRBJ1-6; v_gene: TRBV24-1; d_gene: .; CDR3aa: CATSDLQGPQGVYANSPLHF; CDR3nt: TGTGCCACCAGTGATTTGCAGGGACCACAGGGTGTATATGCGAATTCACCCCTCCACTTT
abundance: many; j_gene: TRBJ2-3; v_gene: TRBV11-2; d_gene: .; CDR3aa: CASSPEGSAQYF; CDR3nt: TGTGCCAGCAGCCCGGAGGGGAGTGCGCAGTATTTT
abundance: .; j_gene: TRBJ1-6; v_gene: TRBV19; d_gene: .; CDR3aa: CASRGGAITYNSPLHF; CDR3nt: TGTGCCAGCCGTGGGGGGGCGATAACCTATAATTCACCCCTCCACTTT
abundance: .; j_gene: TRBJ1-5; v_gene: TRBV4-1; d_gene: .; CDR3aa: CASSHPPKGSNQPQHF; CDR3nt: TGCGCCAGCAGCCATCCCCCGAAGGGAAGCAATCAGCCCCAGCATTTT
abundance: .; j_gene: TRBJ2-1; v_gene: TRBV4-1; d_gene: TRBD1; CDR3aa: CASSPDRGLGNEQFF; CDR3nt: TGCGCCAGCAGCCCCGACAGGGGGCTGGGAAATGAGCAGTTCTTC
abundance: many; j_gene: TRBJ2-1; v_gene: TRBV2; d_gene: .; CDR3aa: CASRDNYPNEQFF; CDR3nt: TGTGCCAGCCGGGACAACTATCCCAATGAGCAGTTCTTC
abundance: many; j_gene: TRBJ2-5; v_gene: TRBV18; d_gene: .; CDR3aa: CASSPGLRGKETQYF; CDR3nt: TGTGCCAGCTCACCAGGCTTGAGGGGGAAAGAGACCCAGTACTTC
abundance: many; j_gene: TRBJ2-2; v_gene: TRBV5-6; d_gene: .; CDR3aa: CASSLGAVSEGTGELFF; CDR3nt: TGTGCCAGCAGCCTGGGGGCTGTTAGCGAGGGCACCGGGGAGCTGTTTTTT
abundance: many; j_gene: TRBJ2-7; v_gene: TRBV5-1; d_gene: .; CDR3aa: CASSLNLWVDEQYF; CDR3nt: TGCGCCAGCAGCTTGAATCTGTGGGTCGACGAGCAGTACTTC
abundance: .; j_gene: TRBJ2-3; v_gene: TRBV30; d_gene: TRBD1; CDR3aa: CAWSPPGQGSDTRYF; CDR3nt: TGTGCCTGGAGCCCCCCGGGACAGGGTTCAGATACGCGGTATTTT
abundance: many; j_gene: TRBJ1-4; v_gene: TRBV12-5; d_gene: .; CDR3aa: CASGSHRTRGATNEKLFF; CDR3nt: TGTGCTAGTGGTTCGCATCGAACTCGCGGTGCAACTAATGAAAAACTGTTTTTT
abundance: .; j_gene: TRBJ2-1; v_gene: TRBV2; d_gene: TRBD1; CDR3aa: CASSGQGVYNEQFF; CDR3nt: TGTGCCAGCAGTGGACAGGGGGTATACAATGAGCAGTTCTTC
abundance: many; j_gene: TRBJ2-1; v_gene: TRBV28; d_gene: TRBD2; CDR3aa: CASTELARSGNEQFF; CDR3nt: TGTGCCAGCACCGAACTAGCGCGGAGTGGCAATGAGCAGTTCTTC
abundance: many; j_gene: TRBJ1-2; v_gene: TRBV27; d_gene: .; CDR3aa: CASSLRGATNYGYTF; CDR3nt: TGTGCCAGCAGTCTAAGAGGGGCTACTAACTATGGCTACACCTTC
abundance: many; j_gene: TRBJ2-1; v_gene: TRBV9; d_gene: .; CDR3aa: CASSVVGPVSDEQFF; CDR3nt: TGTGCCAGCAGCGTAGTGGGCCCTGTTTCGGATGAACAGTTCTTC
abundance: many; j_gene: TRBJ1-1; v_gene: TRBV28; d_gene: .; CDR3aa: CASSLNQGPFPEAFF; CDR3nt: TGTGCCAGCAGTTTAAACCAGGGACCCTTCCCTGAAGCTTTCTTT
abundance: many; j_gene: TRBJ2-7; v_gene: TRBV28; d_gene: .; CDR3aa: CASNGDPAYEQYF; CDR3nt: TGTGCCAGCAACGGCGACCCGGCCTACGAGCAGTACTTC
abundance: many; j_gene: TRBJ1-1; v_gene: TRBV28; d_gene: .; CDR3aa: CASSLGQGDVNTEAFF; CDR3nt: TGTGCCAGCAGTTTGGGGCAGGGAGACGTAAACACTGAAGCTTTCTTT
abundance: .; j_gene: TRBJ1-6; v_gene: TRBV5-1; d_gene: .; CDR3aa: CASTRSNSPLHF; CDR3nt: TGTGCCAGCACCAGGAGCAATTCACCCCTCCACTTT
abundance: many; j_gene: TRBJ2-7; v_gene: TRBV2; d_gene: .; CDR3aa: CASLEGRDSYEQYF; CDR3nt: TGTGCCAGCCTAGAGGGGCGGGACTCCTACGAGCAGTACTTC
abundance: .; j_gene: TRBJ2-3; v_gene: TRBV2; d_gene: TRBD2; CDR3aa: CASNQAGGGTDTQYF; CDR3nt: TGTGCCAGCAACCAAGCGGGAGGGGGCACAGATACGCAGTATTTT
abundance: many; j_gene: TRBJ1-5; v_gene: TRBV10-2; d_gene: .; CDR3aa: CASSPGGKEPQHF; CDR3nt: TGCGCCAGCAGCCCGGGGGGCAAAGAGCCCCAGCATTTT
abundance: many; j_gene: TRBJ2-3; v_gene: TRBV28; d_gene: TRBD2; CDR3aa: CASRAAGGTDTQYF; CDR3nt: TGTGCCAGCAGGGCTGCGGGAGGCACAGATACGCAGTATTTT
abundance: many; j_gene: TRBJ1-5; v_gene: TRBV28; d_gene: TRBD1; CDR3aa: CASSLPSRGARNQPQHF; CDR3nt: TGTGCCAGCAGTCTCCCATCCAGGGGGGCCCGCAATCAGCCCCAGCATTTT
abundance: many; j_gene: TRBJ1-5; v_gene: TRBV27; d_gene: .; CDR3aa: CASSLWAEVNQPQHF; CDR3nt: TGTGCCAGCAGTTTATGGGCGGAGGTTAATCAGCCCCAGCATTTT
abundance: many; j_gene: TRBJ2-1; v_gene: TRBV11-2; d_gene: .; CDR3aa: CASSPLGGTPSYNEQFF; CDR3nt: TGTGCCAGCAGCCCCTTAGGGGGGACTCCCTCCTACAATGAGCAGTTCTTC